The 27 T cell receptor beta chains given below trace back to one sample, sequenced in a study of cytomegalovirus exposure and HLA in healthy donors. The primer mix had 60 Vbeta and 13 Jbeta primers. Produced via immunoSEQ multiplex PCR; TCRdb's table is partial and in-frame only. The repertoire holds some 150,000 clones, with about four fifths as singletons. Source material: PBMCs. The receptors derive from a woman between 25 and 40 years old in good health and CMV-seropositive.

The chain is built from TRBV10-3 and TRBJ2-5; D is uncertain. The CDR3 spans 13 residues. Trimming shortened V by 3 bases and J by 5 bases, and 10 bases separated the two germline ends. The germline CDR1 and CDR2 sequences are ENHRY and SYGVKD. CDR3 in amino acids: CAISEEEEETQYF. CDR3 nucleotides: TGTGCCATCAGTGAAGAGGAAGAGGAGACCCAGTACTTC.

CDR3: CASSRTDRPYEQYF. The CDR3 DNA reads as TGTGCCAGCAGCCGCACCGACAGGCCCTACGAGCAGTACTTC. The rearrangement uses TRBV7-9 and TRBJ2-7; D is possibly TRBD1 (6 bases). Germline CDR1 reads SEHNR; CDR2 reads FQNEAQ (reference sequence). The length of the CDR3 is 14 residues. With 5 bases removed from V and 2 bases from J, the gap between germline ends came to 13 bases.

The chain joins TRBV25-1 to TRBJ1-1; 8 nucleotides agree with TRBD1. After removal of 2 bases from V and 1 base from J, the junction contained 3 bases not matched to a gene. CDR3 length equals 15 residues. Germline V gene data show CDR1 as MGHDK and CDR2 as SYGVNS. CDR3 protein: CASSESGQGNTEAFF. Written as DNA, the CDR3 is TGTGCCAGCAGTGAAAGCGGACAGGGGAACACTGAAGCTTTCTTT.

The CDR3 DNA follows: TGCGCCAGCAGCCCCCACCCTATCGCTAGCGGACCGGGGAATGAGCAGTTCTTC. Amino acid sequence: CASSPHPIASGPGNEQFF. V and J are TRBV4-3 and TRBJ2-1; 7 bases agree with TRBD2. The CDR3 has 18 amino acids. The ends lost 4 bases at V and 7 bases at J; junction bases unmatched: 19. In germline, CDR1 is LGHNA, CDR2 YSLEER.

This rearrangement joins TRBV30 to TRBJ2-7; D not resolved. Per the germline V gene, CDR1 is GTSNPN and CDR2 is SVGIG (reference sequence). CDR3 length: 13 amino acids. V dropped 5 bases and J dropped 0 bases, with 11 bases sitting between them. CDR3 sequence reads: CAWHTKSSYEQYF. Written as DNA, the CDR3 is TGTGCCTGGCATACTAAATCCTCCTACGAGCAGTACTTC.

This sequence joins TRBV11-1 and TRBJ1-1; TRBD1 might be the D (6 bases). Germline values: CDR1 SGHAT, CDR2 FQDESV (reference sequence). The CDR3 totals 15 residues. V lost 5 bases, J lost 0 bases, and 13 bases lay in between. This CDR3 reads CASSQPGQLNTEAFF. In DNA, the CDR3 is TGTGCCAGCAGCCAACCGGGACAACTGAACACTGAAGCTTTCTTT.

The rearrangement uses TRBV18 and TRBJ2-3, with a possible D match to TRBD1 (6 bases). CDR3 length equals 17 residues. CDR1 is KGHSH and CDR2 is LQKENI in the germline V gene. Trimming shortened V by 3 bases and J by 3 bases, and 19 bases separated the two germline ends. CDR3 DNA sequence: TGTGCCAGCTCACCCCTTCAAGGGGGTATTAGGACAGATACGCAGTATTTT. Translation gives CASSPLQGGIRTDTQYF.

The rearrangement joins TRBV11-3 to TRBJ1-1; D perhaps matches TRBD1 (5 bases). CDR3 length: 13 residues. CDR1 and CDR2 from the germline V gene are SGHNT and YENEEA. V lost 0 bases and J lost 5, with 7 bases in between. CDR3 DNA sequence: TGTGCCAGCAGCTTAGAGGCAGGGACTGAAGCTTTCTTT. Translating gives CASSLEAGTEAFF. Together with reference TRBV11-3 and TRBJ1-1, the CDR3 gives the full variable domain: EAGVVQSPRYKIIEKKQPVAFWCNPISGHNTLYWYLQNLGQGPELLIRYENEEAVDDSQLPKDRFSAERLKGVDSTLKIQPAELGDSAVYLCASSLEAGTEAFFGQGTRLTVV.

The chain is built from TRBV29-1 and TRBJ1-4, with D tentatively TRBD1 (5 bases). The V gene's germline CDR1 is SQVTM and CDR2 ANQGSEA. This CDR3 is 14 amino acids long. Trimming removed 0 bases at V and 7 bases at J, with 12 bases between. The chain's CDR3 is CSVEEGVMSEKLFF. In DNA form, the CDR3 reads TGCAGCGTTGAAGAAGGGGTGATGAGTGAAAAACTGTTTTTT. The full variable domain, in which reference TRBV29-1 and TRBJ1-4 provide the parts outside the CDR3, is SAVISQKPSRDICQRGTSLTIQCQVDSQVTMMFWYRQQPGQSLTLIATANQGSEATYESGFVIDKFPISRPNLTFSTLTVSNMSPEDSSIYLCSVEEGVMSEKLFFGSGTQLSVL.

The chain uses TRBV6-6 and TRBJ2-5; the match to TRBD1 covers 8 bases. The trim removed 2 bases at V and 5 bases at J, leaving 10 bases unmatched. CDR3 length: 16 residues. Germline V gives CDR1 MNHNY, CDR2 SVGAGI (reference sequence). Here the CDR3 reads CASSYPRTGSAETQYF. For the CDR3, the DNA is TGTGCCAGCAGTTACCCAAGGACAGGGTCAGCGGAGACCCAGTACTTC.

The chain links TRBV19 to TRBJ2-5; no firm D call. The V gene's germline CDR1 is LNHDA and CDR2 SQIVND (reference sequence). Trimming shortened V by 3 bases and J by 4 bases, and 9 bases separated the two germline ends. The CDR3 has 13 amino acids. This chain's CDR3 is CASSMRYLETQYF. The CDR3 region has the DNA TGTGCCAGTAGTATGCGGTACTTAGAGACCCAGTACTTC.

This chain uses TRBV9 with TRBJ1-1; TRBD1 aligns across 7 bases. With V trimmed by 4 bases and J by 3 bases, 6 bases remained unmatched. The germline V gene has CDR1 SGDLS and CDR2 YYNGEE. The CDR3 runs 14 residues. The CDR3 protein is CASSPRQGYTEAFF. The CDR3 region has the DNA TGTGCCAGCAGCCCAAGACAGGGCTACACTGAAGCTTTCTTT. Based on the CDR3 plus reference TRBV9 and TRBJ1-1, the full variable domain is DSGVTQTPKHLITATGQRVTLRCSPRSGDLSVYWYQQSLDQGLQFLIQYYNGEERAKGNILERFSAQQFPDLHSELNLSSLELGDSALYFCASSPRQGYTEAFFGQGTRLTVV.

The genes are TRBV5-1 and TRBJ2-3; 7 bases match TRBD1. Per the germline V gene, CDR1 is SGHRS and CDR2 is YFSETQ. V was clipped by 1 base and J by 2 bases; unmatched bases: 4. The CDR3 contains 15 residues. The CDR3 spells CASSLQQGNTDTQYF. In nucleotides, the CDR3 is TGCGCCAGCAGCTTGCAACAGGGGAACACAGATACGCAGTATTTT. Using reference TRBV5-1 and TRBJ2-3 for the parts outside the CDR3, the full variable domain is KAGVTQTPRYLIKTRGQQVTLSCSPISGHRSVSWYQQTPGQGLQFLFEYFSETQRNKGNFPGRFSGRQFSNSRSEMNVSTLELGDSALYLCASSLQQGNTDTQYFGPGTRLTVL.

The CDR3 DNA reads TGTGCCAGCTCACTCTCTTCGGGGGAGACCCAGTACTTC. Encoded protein: CASSLSSGETQYF. The rearrangement uses TRBV18 and TRBJ2-5, with a possible D match to TRBD2 (5 bases). The CDR3 spans 13 residues. Trimming left V 4 bases short and J 5 bases short, with 11 bases between. Per the germline V gene, CDR1 is KGHSH and CDR2 is LQKENI.

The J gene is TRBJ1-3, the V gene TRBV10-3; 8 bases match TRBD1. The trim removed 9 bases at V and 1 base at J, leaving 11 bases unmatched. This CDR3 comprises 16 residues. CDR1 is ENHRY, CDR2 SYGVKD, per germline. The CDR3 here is CAIYSAGGASGNTIYF. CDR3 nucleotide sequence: TGTGCCATTTACTCAGCAGGGGGCGCGTCTGGAAACACCATATATTTT.

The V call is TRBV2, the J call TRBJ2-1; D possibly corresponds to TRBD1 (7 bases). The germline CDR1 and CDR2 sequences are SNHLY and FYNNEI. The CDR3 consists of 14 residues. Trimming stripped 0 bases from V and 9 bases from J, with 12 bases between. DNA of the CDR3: TGTGCCAGCAGTGAAGCGCTTCAGGGGGGTGAGCAGTTCTTC. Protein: CASSEALQGGEQFF.

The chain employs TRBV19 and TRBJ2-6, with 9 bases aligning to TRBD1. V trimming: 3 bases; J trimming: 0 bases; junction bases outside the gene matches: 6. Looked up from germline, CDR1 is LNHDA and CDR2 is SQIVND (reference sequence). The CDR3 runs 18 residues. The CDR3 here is CASSIKGQGYSGANVLTF. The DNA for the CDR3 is TGTGCCAGTAGTATTAAGGGACAGGGTTACTCTGGGGCCAACGTCCTGACTTTC. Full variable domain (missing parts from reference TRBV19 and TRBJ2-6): DGGITQSPKYLFRKEGQNVTLSCEQNLNHDAMYWYRQDPGQGLRLIYYSQIVNDFQKGDIAEGYSVSREKKESFPLTVTSAQKNPTAFYLCASSIKGQGYSGANVLTFGAGSRLTVL.

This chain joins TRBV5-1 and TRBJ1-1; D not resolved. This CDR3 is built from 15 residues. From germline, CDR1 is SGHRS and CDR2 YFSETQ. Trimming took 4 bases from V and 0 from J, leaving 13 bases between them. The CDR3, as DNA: TGCGCCAGCAGCCCGCCCGCGAGATTGAACACTGAAGCTTTCTTT. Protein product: CASSPPARLNTEAFF.

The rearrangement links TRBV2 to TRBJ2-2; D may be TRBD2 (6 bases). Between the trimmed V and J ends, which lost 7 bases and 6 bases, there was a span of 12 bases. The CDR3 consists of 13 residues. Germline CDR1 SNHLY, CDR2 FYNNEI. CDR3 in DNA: TGTGCCAGCAATCTACGCGGGGCCGGGGAGCTGTTTTTT. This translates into CASNLRGAGELFF.

The CDR3 DNA reads as TGCAGCGTTGATGAGGCCCGGCAGTATTTT. Translation: CSVDEARQYF. The chain is built from TRBV29-1 and TRBJ2-3; D is unresolved. Between the trimmed V and J ends, which lost 3 bases and 11 bases, there was a span of 9 bases. Germline V CDR1 and CDR2: SQVTM, ANQGSEA. This CDR3 has 10 residues.

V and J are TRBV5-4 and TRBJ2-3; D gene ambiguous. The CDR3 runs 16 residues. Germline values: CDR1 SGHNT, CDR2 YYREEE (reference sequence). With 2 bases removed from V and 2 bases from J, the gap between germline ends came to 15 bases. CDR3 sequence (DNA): TGTGCCAGCAGCTTACTGAATCCCGCCTACACAGATACGCAGTATTTT. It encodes CASSLLNPAYTDTQYF.

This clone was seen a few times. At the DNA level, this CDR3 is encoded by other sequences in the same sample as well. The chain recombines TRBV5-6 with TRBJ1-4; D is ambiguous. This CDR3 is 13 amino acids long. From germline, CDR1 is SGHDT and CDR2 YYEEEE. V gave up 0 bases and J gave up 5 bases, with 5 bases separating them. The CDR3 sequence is CASSLALNEKLFF. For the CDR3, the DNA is TGTGCCAGCAGCTTGGCCCTAAATGAAAAACTGTTTTTT.

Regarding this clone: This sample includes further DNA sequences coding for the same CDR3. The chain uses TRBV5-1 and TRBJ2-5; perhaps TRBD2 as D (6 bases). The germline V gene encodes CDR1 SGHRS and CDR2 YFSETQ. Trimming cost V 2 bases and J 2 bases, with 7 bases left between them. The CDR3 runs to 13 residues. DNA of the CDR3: TGCGCCAGCAGCTTCGGGGGACAAGAGACCCAGTACTTC. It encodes CASSFGGQETQYF.

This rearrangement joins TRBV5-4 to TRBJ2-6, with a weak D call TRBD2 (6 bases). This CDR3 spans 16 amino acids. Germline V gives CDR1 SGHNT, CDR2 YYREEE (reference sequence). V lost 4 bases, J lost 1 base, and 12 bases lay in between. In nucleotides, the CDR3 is TGTGCCAGCAGCCCGTGGGGAGGTTCTGGGGCCAACGTCCTGACTTTC. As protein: CASSPWGGSGANVLTF.

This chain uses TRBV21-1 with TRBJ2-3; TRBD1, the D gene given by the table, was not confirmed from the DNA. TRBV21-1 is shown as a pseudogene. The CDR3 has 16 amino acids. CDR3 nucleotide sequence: TGTGCCAGCAGCAAACAAGGGGACAGGGGGCCAGATACGCAGTATTTT. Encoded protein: CASSKQGDRGPDTQYF.

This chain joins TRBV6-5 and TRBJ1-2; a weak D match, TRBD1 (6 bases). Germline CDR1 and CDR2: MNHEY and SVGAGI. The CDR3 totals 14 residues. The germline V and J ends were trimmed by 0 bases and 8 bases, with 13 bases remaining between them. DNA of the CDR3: TGTGCCAGCAGTTACTCAGAGGGGGTACGAGGCTACACCTTC. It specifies CASSYSEGVRGYTF.

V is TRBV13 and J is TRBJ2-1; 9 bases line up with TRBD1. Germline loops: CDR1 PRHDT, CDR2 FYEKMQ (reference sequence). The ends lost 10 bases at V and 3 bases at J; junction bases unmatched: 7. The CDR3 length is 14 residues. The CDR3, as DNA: TGTGCCACCTCCGGGACAGGGAGCTACAATGAGCAGTTCTTC. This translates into CATSGTGSYNEQFF.